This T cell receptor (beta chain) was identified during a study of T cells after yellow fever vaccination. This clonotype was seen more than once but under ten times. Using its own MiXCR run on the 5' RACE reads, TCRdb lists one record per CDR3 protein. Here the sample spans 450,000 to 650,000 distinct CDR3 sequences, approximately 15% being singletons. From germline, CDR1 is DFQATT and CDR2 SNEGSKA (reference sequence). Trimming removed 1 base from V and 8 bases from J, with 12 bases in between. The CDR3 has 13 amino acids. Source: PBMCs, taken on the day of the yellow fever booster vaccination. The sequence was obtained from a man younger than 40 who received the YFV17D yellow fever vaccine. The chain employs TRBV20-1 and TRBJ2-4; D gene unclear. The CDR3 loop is CSARGLISHIQYF. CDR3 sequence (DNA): TGCAGTGCTAGAGGCCTCATATCTCACATTCAGTACTTC.